This T cell receptor (beta chain) was recovered during a study of cytomegalovirus exposure and HLA in healthy donors. Notes on the study in general: According to the study, about 180 TCR beta chains were cytomegalovirus-associated.

Turning to this clone: Antigen specificity is unknown.

The table came from immunoSEQ multiplex PCR; TCRdb's copy has only in-frame clones and leaves some out. Here the sample spans 68,000 or so clones, around 95% being singletons. What was sequenced was PBMCs. This clonotype was obtained from a man younger than 30 in good health and CMV-seronegative.

The CDR3 loop reads CASSPPGRSTDTQYF. The CDR3 DNA reads TGTGCCAGCAGCCCCCCCGGTCGCTCCACAGATACGCAGTATTTT. The V and J genes are TRBV11-3 and TRBJ2-3, with D uncertain. CDR1 is SGHNT and CDR2 is YENEEA in the germline V gene. This CDR3 has 15 residues. Between the trimmed V and J ends, which lost 5 bases and 2 bases, there was a span of 14 bases. Filled out from reference TRBV11-3 and TRBJ2-3, the complete variable domain reads EAGVVQSPRYKIIEKKQPVAFWCNPISGHNTLYWYLQNLGQGPELLIRYENEEAVDDSQLPKDRFSAERLKGVDSTLKIQPAELGDSAVYLCASSPPGRSTDTQYFGPGTRLTVL.